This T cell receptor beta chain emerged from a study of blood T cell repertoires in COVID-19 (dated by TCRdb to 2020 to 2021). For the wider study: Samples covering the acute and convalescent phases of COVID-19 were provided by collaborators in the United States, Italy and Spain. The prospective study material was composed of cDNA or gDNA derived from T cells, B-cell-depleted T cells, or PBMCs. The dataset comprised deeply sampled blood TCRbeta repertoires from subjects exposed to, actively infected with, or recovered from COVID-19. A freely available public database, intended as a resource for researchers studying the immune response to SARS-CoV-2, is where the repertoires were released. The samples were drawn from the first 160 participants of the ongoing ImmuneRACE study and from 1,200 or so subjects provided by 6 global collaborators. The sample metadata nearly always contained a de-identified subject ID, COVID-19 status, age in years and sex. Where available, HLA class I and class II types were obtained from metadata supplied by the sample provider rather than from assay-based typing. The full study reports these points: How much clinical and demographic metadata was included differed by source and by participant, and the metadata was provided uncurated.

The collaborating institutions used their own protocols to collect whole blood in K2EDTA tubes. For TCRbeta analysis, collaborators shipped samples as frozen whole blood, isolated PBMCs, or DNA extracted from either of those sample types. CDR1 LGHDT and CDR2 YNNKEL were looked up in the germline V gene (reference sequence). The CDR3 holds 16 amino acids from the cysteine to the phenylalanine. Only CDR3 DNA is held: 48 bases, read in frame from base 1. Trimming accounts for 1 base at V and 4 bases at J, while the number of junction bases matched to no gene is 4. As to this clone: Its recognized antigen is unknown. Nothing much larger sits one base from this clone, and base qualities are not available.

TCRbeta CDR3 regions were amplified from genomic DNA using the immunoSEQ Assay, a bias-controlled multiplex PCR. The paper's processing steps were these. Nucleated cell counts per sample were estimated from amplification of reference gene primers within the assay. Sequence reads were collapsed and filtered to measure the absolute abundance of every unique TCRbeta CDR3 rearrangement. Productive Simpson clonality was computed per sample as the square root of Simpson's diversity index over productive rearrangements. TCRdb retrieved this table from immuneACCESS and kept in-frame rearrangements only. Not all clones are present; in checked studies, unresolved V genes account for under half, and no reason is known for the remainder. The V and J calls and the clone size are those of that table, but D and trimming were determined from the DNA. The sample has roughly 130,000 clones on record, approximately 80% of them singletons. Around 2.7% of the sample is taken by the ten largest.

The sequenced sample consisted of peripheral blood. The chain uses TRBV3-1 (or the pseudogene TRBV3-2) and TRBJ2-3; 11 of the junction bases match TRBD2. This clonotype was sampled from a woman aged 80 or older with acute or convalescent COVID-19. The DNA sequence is TGTGCCAGCAGCCAAGTTACTAGCGGGGGATCAGATACGCAGTATTTT. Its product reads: CASSQVTSGGSDTQYF.